This T cell receptor (beta chain) was retrieved from a study of cytomegalovirus exposure and HLA in healthy donors. General study results and limits: A likely sequencing artifact accounted for one observed cluster of highly shared sequence variants. Most of the CMV-associated TCR beta chains (in a later analysis) appeared to be HLA-restricted.

CDR3 length equals 14 residues. The V and J ends lost 5 bases and 6 bases respectively, with 15 bases between them. CDR1 PRHDT and CDR2 FYEKMQ come from the germline V gene (reference sequence). Worth noting for this clone: Its antigen is unidentified.

With 60 Vbeta and 13 Jbeta primers, the PCR was carried out. Method: immunoSEQ multiplex PCR; TCRdb's copy keeps in-frame clones and lacks some. The table has 140,000 or so clones, 72% seen once; the top ten hold over 2%. The specimen was PBMCs. The receptor was derived from a man between 35 and 55 years old in good health and CMV-seronegative. The chain carries TRBV13 and TRBJ2-3; D ambiguous. The CDR3 nucleotides are TGTGCCAGCAGCCAATACCAGAGAGCGGATACGCAGTATTTT. It translates to CASSQYQRADTQYF.